Reported below is one T cell receptor beta chain. Its target is unknown. This specimen comes from a study of monozygotic twins with inflammatory bowel disease. Study-wide points: The results supported no single strong signal or clonotype associated with IBD. For repertoire similarity, concordant twins did not differ from discordant twins, possibly because power was limited. IBD patients showed reduced TCRbeta diversity (inverse Simpson) versus healthy co-twins.

There are 14 residues in the CDR3. CDR1 is SGHDT, CDR2 YYEEEE, per germline. A 6-nucleotide sample barcode was carried by the UMIs, which template switching added. TCRdb re-called the 5' RACE reads; every CDR3 protein appears as one record, without DNA. Recorded for this sample: about 380,000 distinct CDR3 sequences. Sequencing was carried out using blood. The TCR was taken from a human donor with ulcerative colitis or Crohn's disease, or a healthy co-twin of an affected twin (not recorded which). The chain is built from TRBV5-6 and TRBJ1-2. CDR3 sequence reads: CASSMDSRRNGYTF.